Listed below are T cell receptor beta chains from one sample, sequenced in a study of T cell repertoires in cytomegalovirus infection. Using its own MiXCR run on the reads, TCRdb lists one record per CDR3 protein. The data show approximately 500,000 distinct CDR3 sequences, around 27% seen once. The sequenced sample consisted of PBMCs. These receptor sequences come from a human donor in good health (CMV status not recorded). Some clones in this sample may be carry-over from other donors' samples. The CDR3 runs from the conserved cysteine through the conserved F or W. Fields, in order: clone size, J gene, V gene, D gene, CDR3 DNA, CDR3 protein. The D gene is left open where the match is weak. Rows give clone size only sometimes, using once, few, many, or a class for an expanded clone.

>few|TRBJ1-2|TRBV7-9|NA
TGTGCCAGCAGCTTAGTGCGGCAGTCCTCCCGAGGAGGCTACACCTTC
CASSLVRQSSRGGYTF
>NA|TRBJ1-2|TRBV27|TRBD1
TGTGCCAGCAGTCGACAGGGTACTACGGAGGGCTACACCTTC
CASSRQGTTEGYTF
>many|TRBJ1-3|TRBV7-8|TRBD1
TGTGCCAGCAGCTCCAAGGGGCAGGGGGCCGCATTTGGGATTGGAAACACCATATATTTT
CASSSKGQGAAFGIGNTIYF
>few|TRBJ1-4|TRBV12-5|NA
TGTGCTAGTGGATCGGGAGGACAGCCAAATGAAAAACTGTTTTTT
CASGSGGQPNEKLFF
>NA|TRBJ2-2|TRBV27|NA
TGTGCCAGCAGTAGGGACGGGAGAGGAAACGGGGAGCTGTTTTTT
CASSRDGRGNGELFF
>many|TRBJ2-2|TRBV7-3|TRBD1
TGTGCCAGCAGTAGGGACAGGGCTGGCACCGGGGAGCTGTTTTTT
CASSRDRAGTGELFF
>NA|TRBJ2-3|TRBV6-1|TRBD2
TGTGCCAGCAGTGATTTGAGGCTAGCGGGATCCACAGATACGCAGTATTTT
CASSDLRLAGSTDTQYF
>few|TRBJ2-1|TRBV7-2|NA
TGTGCCAGCAGCTTAGGGGGGGGCGGGAGAGGGAATGAGCAGTTCTTC
CASSLGGGGRGNEQFF
>NA|TRBJ2-7|TRBV28|TRBD1
TGTGCCAGCAGCCGAACAGGGGGATTCCTCTACGAGCAGTACTTC
CASSRTGGFLYEQYF
>NA|TRBJ2-7|TRBV28|NA
TGTGCCAGCAGTTTCGAAACAGGAAGCTACGAGCAGTACTTC
CASSFETGSYEQYF
>many|TRBJ2-2|TRBV7-2|TRBD2
TGTGCCAGCAGCTTAGCACCGGGACTAGCGGACACCGGGGAGCTGTTTTTT
CASSLAPGLADTGELFF
>many|TRBJ1-5|TRBV7-2|NA
TGTGCCAGCAGCCGCCGGGACCTTAATCAGCCCCAGCATTTT
CASSRRDLNQPQHF
>many|TRBJ1-1|TRBV7-2|NA
TGTGCCAGCAGCATGGGACCGCTGAACACTGAAGCTTTCTTT
CASSMGPLNTEAFF
>many|TRBJ1-2|TRBV7-2|NA
TGTGCCAGCAGCTTACAGGGTACGTCGATATATGGCTACACCTTC
CASSLQGTSIYGYTF
>few|TRBJ1-4|TRBV7-9|TRBD1
TGTGCCAGCAGCCCTCGTGGGACAGGGGATGAAAAACTGTTTTTT
CASSPRGTGDEKLFF
>NA|TRBJ1-1|TRBV28|TRBD1
TGTGCCAGCAGGGGTCCGGGACAGAACACTGAAGCTTTATTT
CASRGPGQNTEALF
>NA|TRBJ1-4|TRBV14|NA
TGTGCCAGCAGCCCATTCACAGGGTTTGATGAAAAACTGTTTTTT
CASSPFTGFDEKLFF
>once|TRBJ2-7|TRBV7-9|NA
TGTGCCAGCAGCTTAGTTGAGCTTTGGGCCGAGCAGTACTTC
CASSLVELWAEQYF
>NA|TRBJ1-5|TRBV19|NA
TGTGCCAGTAGTATAAGATCAGAGTATCAGCCCCAGCATTTT
CASSIRSEYQPQHF
>few|TRBJ2-3|TRBV7-2|TRBD2
TGTGCCAGCAGCTTAGCCCCGGGACTAGCGGGGTTCACAGATACGCAGTATTTT
CASSLAPGLAGFTDTQYF
>many|TRBJ2-5|TRBV7-9|NA
TGTGCCAGCAGCTCAGGGGGGAATCACCCCGGCGAGACCCAGTACTTC
CASSSGGNHPGETQYF
>many|TRBJ2-1|TRBV12-3/TRBV12-4|TRBD2
TGTGCCAGCAGTTCCTTTACCGGGACTAGCGGGAATAATCAGTTCTTC
CASSSFTGTSGNNQFF
>many|TRBJ1-5|TRBV4-1|TRBD1
TGCGCCAGCAGCCAAGGGACAGGGGGCAATCAGCCCCAGCATTTT
CASSQGTGGNQPQHF
>NA|TRBJ2-5|TRBV30|NA
TGTGCCTGGAGTTTCTGGGGGCAAGAGACCCAGTACTTC
CAWSFWGQETQYF
>many|TRBJ1-5|TRBV28|TRBD1
TGTGCCAGCAGCCCAGGGGGCAGGAGCAATCAGCCCCAGCATTTT
CASSPGGRSNQPQHF
>NA|TRBJ1-1|TRBV6-2/TRBV6-3|NA
TGTGCCAGCAGTCTAACCCAATACCGGGCTTTCTTT
CASSLTQYRAFF
>many|TRBJ2-1|TRBV7-2|TRBD2
TGTGCCAGCACCAGCAGACTAGCGATTGAGCAGTTCTTC
CASTSRLAIEQFF
>NA|TRBJ2-1|TRBV7-9|TRBD2
TGTGCCAGCAGCTTGGGACTAGCGGTCAACAATGAGCAGTTCTTC
CASSLGLAVNNEQFF
>NA|TRBJ1-5|TRBV19|TRBD1
TGTGCCAGTACCCCATGGACAGGGGTTAATCAGCCCCAGCATTTT
CASTPWTGVNQPQHF
>NA|TRBJ2-5|TRBV10-3|TRBD1
TGTGCCATCAGACCCGACAGGGGAGAGACCCAGTACTTC
CAIRPDRGETQYF
>many|TRBJ1-1|TRBV6-2/TRBV6-3|NA
TGTGCCAGCAGTGGGGAATCGGACACTGAAGCTTTCTTT
CASSGESDTEAFF
>NA|TRBJ2-4|TRBV6-1|TRBD1
TGTGCCAGCAGTGAAAGCGCGGGACAGGGGACCAAAAACATTCAGTACTTC
CASSESAGQGTKNIQYF
>NA|TRBJ2-3|TRBV20-1|TRBD2
TGCAGTGCAGGCACTAGCGGGCGGACAGATACGCAGTATTTT
CSAGTSGRTDTQYF
>few|TRBJ1-1|TRBV12-3/TRBV12-4|NA
TGTGCCAGCAGTTTTGACAGGATCACTGAAGCTTTCTTT
CASSFDRITEAFF
>few|TRBJ2-1|TRBV6-2/TRBV6-3|TRBD2
TGTGCCAGCAGACCCATGAGCCCCGGGACTAGCGGGAGACTATCCGCCTACAATGAGCAGTTCTTC
CASRPMSPGTSGRLSAYNEQFF
>many|TRBJ2-2|TRBV7-8|NA
TGTGCCAGCAGCTTAGTTTATCGAGGGGAGACGCCCTCCGGGGAGCTGTTTTTT
CASSLVYRGETPSGELFF
>many|TRBJ2-3|TRBV7-2|NA
TGTGCCAGCAGCTTAACCGGTTTCCCAGATACGCAGTATTTT
CASSLTGFPDTQYF
>NA|TRBJ2-2|TRBV5-1|NA
TGCGCCAGCAGCTTGAGGGCGACCACCGGGGAGCTGTTTTTT
CASSLRATTGELFF
>NA|TRBJ2-5|TRBV6-5|NA
TGTGCCAGCAGTTACTCACAGGGAGGCCAAGAGACCCAGTACTTC
CASSYSQGGQETQYF
>NA|TRBJ2-1|TRBV3-1|NA
TGTGCCAGCAGCCAAGAAAGGACAGCTTGGGTCGGTGAGCAGTTCTTC
CASSQERTAWVGEQFF
>NA|TRBJ2-3|TRBV10-3|TRBD2
TGTGCCATCAGAGATAGCGGGGCCATGGATACGCAGTATTTT
CAIRDSGAMDTQYF
>few|TRBJ2-3|TRBV7-9|NA
TGTGCCAGCAGCTATGATGCAGATACGCAGTATTTT
CASSYDADTQYF
>NA|TRBJ2-1|TRBV12-5|TRBD2
TGTGCTAGTGGTTTGGGACATGCGGGACTAGCGGGGAATGAGCAGTTCTTC
CASGLGHAGLAGNEQFF
>once|TRBJ2-5|TRBV11-3|NA
TGTGCCAGCAGCTTACGGATTTGGGAGACCCAGTACTTC
CASSLRIWETQYF
>NA|TRBJ2-2|TRBV6-5|TRBD2
TGTGCCAGCAGAGCGGGAGGGTCCGGCGGGGAGCTGTTTTTT
CASRAGGSGGELFF